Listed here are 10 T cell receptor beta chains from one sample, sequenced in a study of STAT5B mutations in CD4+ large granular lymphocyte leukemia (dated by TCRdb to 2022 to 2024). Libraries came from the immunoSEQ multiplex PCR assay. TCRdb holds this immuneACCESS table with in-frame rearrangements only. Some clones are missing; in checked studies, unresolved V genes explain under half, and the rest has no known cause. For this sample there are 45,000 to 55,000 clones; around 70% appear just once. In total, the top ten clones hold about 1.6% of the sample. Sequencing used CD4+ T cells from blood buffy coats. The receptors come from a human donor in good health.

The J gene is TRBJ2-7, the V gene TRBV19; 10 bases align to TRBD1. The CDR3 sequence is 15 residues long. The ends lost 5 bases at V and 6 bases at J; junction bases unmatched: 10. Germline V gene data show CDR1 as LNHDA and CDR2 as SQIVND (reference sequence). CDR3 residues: CASSPRTGGGAEQYF. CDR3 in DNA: TGTGCCAGTAGTCCTCGGACAGGGGGAGGCGCCGAGCAGTACTTC.

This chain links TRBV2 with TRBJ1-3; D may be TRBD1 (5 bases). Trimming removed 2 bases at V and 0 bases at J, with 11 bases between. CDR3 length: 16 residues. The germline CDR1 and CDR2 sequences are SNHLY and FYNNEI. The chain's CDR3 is CASSEQRQFSGNTIYF. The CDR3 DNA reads TGTGCCAGCAGTGAACAGCGACAGTTCTCTGGAAACACCATATATTTT.

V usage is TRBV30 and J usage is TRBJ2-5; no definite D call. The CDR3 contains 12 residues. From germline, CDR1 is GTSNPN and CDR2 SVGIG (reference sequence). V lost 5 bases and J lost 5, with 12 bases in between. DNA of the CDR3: TGTGCCTGGTCAGAGGTTGGGGAGACCCAGTACTTC. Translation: CAWSEVGETQYF.

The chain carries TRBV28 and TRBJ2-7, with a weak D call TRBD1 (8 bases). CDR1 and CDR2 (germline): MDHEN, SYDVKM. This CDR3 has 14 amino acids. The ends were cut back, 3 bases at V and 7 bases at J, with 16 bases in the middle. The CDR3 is CASSLTGDYREQYV. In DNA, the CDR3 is TGTGCCAGCAGTTTGACAGGGGACTATCGGGAGCAGTACGTC.

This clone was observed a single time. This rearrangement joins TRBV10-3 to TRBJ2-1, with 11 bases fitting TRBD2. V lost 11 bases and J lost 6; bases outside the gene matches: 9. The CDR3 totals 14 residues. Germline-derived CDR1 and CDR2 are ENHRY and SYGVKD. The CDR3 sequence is CASKTSGGVNEQFF. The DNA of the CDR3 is TGTGCCTCAAAAACTAGCGGGGGTGTCAATGAGCAGTTCTTC.

The chain's CDR3 is CAWSVRGAIEAFF. CDR3 DNA: TGTGCCTGGAGTGTACGGGGGGCTATTGAAGCTTTCTTT. This chain uses TRBV30 with TRBJ1-1; the D gene is possibly TRBD1 (6 bases). The ends were cut back, 0 bases at V and 7 bases at J, with 12 bases in the middle. CDR1 and CDR2 from the germline V gene are GTSNPN and SVGIG (reference sequence). The CDR3 has 13 amino acids.

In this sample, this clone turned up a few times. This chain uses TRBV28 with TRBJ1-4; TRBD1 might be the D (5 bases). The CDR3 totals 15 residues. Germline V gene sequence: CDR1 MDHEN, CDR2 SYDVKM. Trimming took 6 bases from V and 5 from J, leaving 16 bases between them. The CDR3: CASSGTPGENEKLFF. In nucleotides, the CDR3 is TGTGCCAGCAGCGGGACGCCGGGGGAAAATGAAAAACTGTTTTTT. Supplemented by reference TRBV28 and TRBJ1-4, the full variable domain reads DVKVTQSSRYLVKRTGEKVFLECVQDMDHENMFWYRQDPGLGLRLIYFSYDVKMKEKGDIPEGYSVSREKKERFSLILESASTNQTSMYLCASSGTPGENEKLFFGSGTQLSVL.

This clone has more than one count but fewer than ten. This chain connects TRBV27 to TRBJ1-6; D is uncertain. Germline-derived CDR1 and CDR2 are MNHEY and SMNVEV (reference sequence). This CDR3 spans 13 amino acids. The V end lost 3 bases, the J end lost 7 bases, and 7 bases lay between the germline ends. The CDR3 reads CASSFGWNSPLHF. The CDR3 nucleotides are TGTGCCAGCAGTTTTGGTTGGAATTCACCCCTCCACTTT.

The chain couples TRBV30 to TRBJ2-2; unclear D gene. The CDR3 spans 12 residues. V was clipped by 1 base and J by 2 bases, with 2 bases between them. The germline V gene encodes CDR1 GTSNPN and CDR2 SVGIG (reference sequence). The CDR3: CAWSDNTGELFF. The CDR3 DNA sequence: TGTGCCTGGAGTGATAACACCGGGGAGCTGTTTTTT.

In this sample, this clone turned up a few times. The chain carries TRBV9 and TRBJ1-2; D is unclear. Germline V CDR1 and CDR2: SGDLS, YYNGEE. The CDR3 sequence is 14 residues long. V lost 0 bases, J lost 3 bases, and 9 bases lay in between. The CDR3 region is CASSVGLTDYGYTF. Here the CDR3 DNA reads TGTGCCAGCAGCGTAGGGCTCACAGACTATGGCTACACCTTC.